This T cell receptor beta chain came from a study of cytotoxic CD8 clonotypes in ibrutinib-treated CLL. On the study more broadly: Samples yielded averages of 200,000 to 300,000 productive templates and some 94,000 productive rearrangements.

Notes on the study in general: Patients had baseline clonality above age-matched healthy donors, and this clonality moved with circulating CD8+ T-cell counts. Clonality increased with ibrutinib response but returned toward baseline at progression. Private clonotypes, not public ones, expanded at ibrutinib response.

Sequenced by immunoSEQ multiplex PCR; TCRdb stores in-frame clones only, minus some. This sample yields about 300,000 clones, of which about 72% are seen a single time; roughly 5% belongs to the top ten. Remarks on this clone: As yet, its antigen is unknown.

The starting material was PBMCs, obtained at disease progression, from a patient treated with ibrutinib. The sequence was collected from a human donor with chronic lymphocytic leukemia.

The CDR3 protein is CASSHLGLHNPTDTQYF. The CDR3 nucleotides are TGTGCCAGCAGCCATTTGGGACTCCACAATCCCACAGATACGCAGTATTTT. The J gene is TRBJ2-3, the V gene TRBV14; a weak D match, TRBD2 (6 bases). The V end was cut by 3 bases, the J end by 2 bases, with 18 bases between. CDR3 length: 17 amino acids. Germline V gene lookup returns CDR1 SGHDN and CDR2 FVKESK.